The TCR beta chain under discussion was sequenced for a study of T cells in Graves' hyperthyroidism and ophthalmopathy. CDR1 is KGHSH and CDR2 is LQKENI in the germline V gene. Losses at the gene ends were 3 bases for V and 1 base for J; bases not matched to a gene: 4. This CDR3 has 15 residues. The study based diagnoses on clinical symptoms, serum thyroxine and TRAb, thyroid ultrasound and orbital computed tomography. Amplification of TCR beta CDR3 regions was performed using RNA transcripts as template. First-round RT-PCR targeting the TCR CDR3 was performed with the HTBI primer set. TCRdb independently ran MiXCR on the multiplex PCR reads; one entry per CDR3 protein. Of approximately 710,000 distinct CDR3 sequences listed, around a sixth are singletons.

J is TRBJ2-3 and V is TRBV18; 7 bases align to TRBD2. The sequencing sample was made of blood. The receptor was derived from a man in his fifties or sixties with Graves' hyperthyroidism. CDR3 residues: CASSPREVRTDTQYF. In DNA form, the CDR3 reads TGTGCCAGCTCACCCCGGGAGGTGCGCACAGATACGCAGTATTTT.